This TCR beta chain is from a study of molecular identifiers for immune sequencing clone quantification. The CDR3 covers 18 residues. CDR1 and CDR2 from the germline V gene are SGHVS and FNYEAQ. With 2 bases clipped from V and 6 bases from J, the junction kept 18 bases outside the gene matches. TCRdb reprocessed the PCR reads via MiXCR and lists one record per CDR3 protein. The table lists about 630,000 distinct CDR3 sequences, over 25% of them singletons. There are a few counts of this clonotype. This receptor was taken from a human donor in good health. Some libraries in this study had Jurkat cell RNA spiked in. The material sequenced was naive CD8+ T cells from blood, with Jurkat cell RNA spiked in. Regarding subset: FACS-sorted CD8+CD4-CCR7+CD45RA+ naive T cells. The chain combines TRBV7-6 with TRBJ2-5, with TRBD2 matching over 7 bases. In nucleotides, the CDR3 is TGTGCCAGCAGCTTATCCGTCTCTCTCGCGGGAGCTTCAAAGACCCAGTACTTC. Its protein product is CASSLSVSLAGASKTQYF.